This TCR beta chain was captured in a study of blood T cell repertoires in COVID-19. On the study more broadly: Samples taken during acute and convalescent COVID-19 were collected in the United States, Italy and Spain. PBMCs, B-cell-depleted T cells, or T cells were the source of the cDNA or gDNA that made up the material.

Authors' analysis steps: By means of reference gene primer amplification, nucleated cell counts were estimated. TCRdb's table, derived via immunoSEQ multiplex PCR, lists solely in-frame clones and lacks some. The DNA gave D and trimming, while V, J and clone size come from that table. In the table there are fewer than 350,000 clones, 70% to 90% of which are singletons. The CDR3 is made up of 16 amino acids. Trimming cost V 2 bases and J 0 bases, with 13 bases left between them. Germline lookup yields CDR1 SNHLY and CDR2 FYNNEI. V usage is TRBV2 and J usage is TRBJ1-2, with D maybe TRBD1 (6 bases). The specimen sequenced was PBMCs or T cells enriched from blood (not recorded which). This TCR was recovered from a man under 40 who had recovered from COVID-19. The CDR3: CASSEWGPASNYGYTF. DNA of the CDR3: TGTGCCAGCAGTGAATGGGGGCCAGCTTCTAACTATGGCTACACCTTC. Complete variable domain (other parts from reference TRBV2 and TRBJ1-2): EPEVTQTPSHQVTQMGQEVILRCVPISNHLYFYWYRQILGQKVEFLVSFYNNEISEKSEIFDDQFSVERPDGSNFTLKIRSTKLEDSAMYFCASSEWGPASNYGYTFGSGTRLTVV.